Following are 15 T cell receptor beta chains from one sample sequenced in a study of blood T cell repertoires in COVID-19. The repertoire was sequenced with immunoSEQ multiplex PCR; TCRdb's copy has only in-frame clones and lacks some. Of 200,000 to 300,000 clones listed, roughly 83% are singletons. Sequencing used peripheral blood. These receptors originate from a woman of 80 years or more with acute or convalescent COVID-19.

The chain employs TRBV6-5 and TRBJ1-2; D unresolved. The V and J ends lost 0 bases and 5 bases respectively, with 10 bases between them. The length of the CDR3 is 14 residues. Germline CDR1 reads MNHEY; CDR2 reads SVGAGI. The CDR3 here is CASSYSRGRYGYTF. CDR3 nucleotides: TGTGCCAGCAGTTACTCGAGAGGGCGATATGGCTACACCTTC.

This clone was seen only once. The chain employs TRBV6-6 and TRBJ2-1; 14 nucleotides align to TRBD2. With V trimmed by 2 bases and J by 8 bases, 5 bases remained unmatched. The CDR3 extends over 16 amino acids. Germline assignment: CDR1 MNHNY and CDR2 SVGAGI (reference sequence). CDR3 amino acids: CASSYATSGGAYEQFF. CDR3 bases: TGTGCCAGCAGTTACGCGACTAGCGGGGGGGCCTATGAGCAGTTCTTC.

For this clone: The sample contains more than one DNA sequence encoding this CDR3. CDR3 loop: CASSPRTGGTEAFF. In nucleotides, the CDR3 is TGTGCCAGCAGCCCTCGAACAGGGGGGACTGAAGCTTTCTTT. The chain employs TRBV11-1 and TRBJ1-1, with 8 bases identical to TRBD1. The CDR3 runs 14 residues. Germline trimming cut 5 bases from V and 5 bases from J; bases unmatched to any gene: 7. Germline V gene lookup returns CDR1 SGHAT and CDR2 FQDESV (reference sequence).

The chain is built from TRBV5-1 and TRBJ2-5; D gene unclear. The length of the CDR3 is 11 residues. The germline CDR1 and CDR2 sequences are SGHRS and YFSETQ. With 3 bases removed from V and 4 bases from J, the gap between germline ends came to 4 bases. Written as DNA, the CDR3 is TGCGCCAGCAGCTCCGGAGAGACCCAGTACTTC. It translates to CASSSGETQYF. Drawing the rest from reference TRBV5-1 and TRBJ2-5, the complete variable domain is KAGVTQTPRYLIKTRGQQVTLSCSPISGHRSVSWYQQTPGQGLQFLFEYFSETQRNKGNFPGRFSGRQFSNSRSEMNVSTLELGDSALYLCASSSGETQYFGPGTRLLVL.

This rearrangement joins TRBV2 to TRBJ1-5, with a tentative D call TRBD1 (6 bases). The CDR3 loop spans 15 amino acids. CDR1 is SNHLY and CDR2 is FYNNEI in the germline V gene. With 5 bases removed from V and 7 bases from J, the gap between germline ends came to 18 bases. CDR3 sequence reads: CASSTEQGSGQPQHF. For the CDR3, the DNA is TGTGCCAGCAGTACTGAACAGGGATCAGGCCAGCCCCAGCATTTT.

This rearrangement joins TRBV14 to TRBJ1-1; D remains ambiguous. CDR3 length: 13 residues. Trimming removed 2 bases at V and 5 bases at J, with 9 bases between. Germline CDR1 and CDR2: SGHDN and FVKESK. The CDR3 sequence: CASSQQERTEAFF. The CDR3 DNA reads as TGTGCCAGCAGCCAACAGGAACGGACTGAAGCTTTCTTT.

The chain has TRBV28 and TRBJ1-1, with D unclear. CDR3 size: 14 residues. Trimming stripped 2 bases from V and 5 bases from J, with 12 bases between. Germline lookup yields CDR1 MDHEN and CDR2 SYDVKM. The CDR3 DNA is TGTGCCAGCAGTTTACCCGCGGGGTTAACTGAAGCTTTCTTT. Translation gives CASSLPAGLTEAFF.

The count of this clone is one. J is TRBJ2-4 and V is TRBV3-1 (or the pseudogene TRBV3-2); 8 positions match TRBD1. The V gene's germline CDR1 is LGHDT and CDR2 YNNKEL (reference sequence). Unmatched junction bases numbered 2, after V lost 6 bases and J lost 7 bases. There are 12 residues in the CDR3. CDR3 sequence (DNA): TGTGCCAGCAGTCGGGACAGGAACATTCAGTACTTC. Translated, it gives CASSRDRNIQYF.

The chain joins TRBV9 to TRBJ1-1, with D unclear. CDR1 and CDR2 from the germline V gene are SGDLS and YYNGEE. The CDR3 covers 14 residues. Trimming removed 0 bases from V and 1 base from J, with 7 bases in between. The CDR3: CASSVVGSNTEAFF. The CDR3 region has the DNA TGTGCCAGCAGCGTAGTCGGTTCGAACACTGAAGCTTTCTTT.

The rearrangement joins TRBV6-2 or TRBV6-3 to TRBJ2-1; D is perhaps TRBD1 (6 bases). This CDR3 has 16 amino acids. V lost 5 bases and J 9 bases, leaving 23 bases between the germline ends. Germline CDR1 reads MNHEY; CDR2 reads SVGEGT. CDR3 in DNA: TGTGCCAGCAGTCCACCACTCTACAGGGCCCGGGGTGAGCAGTTCTTC. Translation: CASSPPLYRARGEQFF.

V and J are TRBV12-3 or TRBV12-4 and TRBJ2-1; D is unclear. The CDR3 contains 13 residues. Trimming removed 2 bases at V and 7 bases at J, with 9 bases between. This CDR3 is CASSLLHENEQFF. The CDR3, as DNA: TGTGCCAGCAGTTTACTCCACGAGAATGAGCAGTTCTTC.

The CDR3 protein is CASSVGVRDYGYTF. DNA for the CDR3: TGTGCCAGCAGCGTAGGGGTCAGGGACTATGGCTACACCTTC. V gene TRBV9 combines with J gene TRBJ1-2, with D perhaps TRBD1 (5 bases). Germline V gene data show CDR1 as SGDLS and CDR2 as YYNGEE. Trimming left V 0 bases short and J 3 bases short, with 9 bases between. The CDR3 covers 14 residues.

The J gene is TRBJ2-7, the V gene TRBV18; 11 bases are a match to TRBD1. V lost 5 bases and J lost 3; bases outside the gene matches: 6. Germline CDR1 and CDR2: KGHSH and LQKENI. This CDR3 region has 15 residues. The DNA of the CDR3 is TGTGCCAGCTCAGCGGGACAGGGGGACGTCTACGAGCAGTACTTC. Translated: CASSAGQGDVYEQYF.

The rearrangement joins TRBV27 to TRBJ2-5; 7 nucleotides agree with TRBD1. CDR1 is MNHEY and CDR2 is SMNVEV in the germline V gene (reference sequence). The length of the CDR3 is 12 residues. The junction had 2 bases not matched to a gene; V was cut back by 5 bases and J by 5 bases. The CDR3 sequence: CASSQTGETQYF. Here the CDR3 DNA reads TGTGCCAGCAGTCAGACAGGGGAGACCCAGTACTTC.

The chain employs TRBV3-1 (or the pseudogene TRBV3-2) and TRBJ1-1; D remains ambiguous. The germline gives CDR1 LGHDT, CDR2 YNNKEL (reference sequence). With 1 base removed from V and 7 bases from J, the gap between germline ends came to 7 bases. This CDR3 has 12 residues. The CDR3: CASSQAGVEAFF. CDR3 in DNA: TGTGCCAGCAGCCAAGCCGGTGTTGAAGCTTTCTTT.